The 3 T cell receptor beta chains presented below share a single source sample, sequenced in a study of breast tumors, draining lymph nodes, adjacent tissues (TCRdb year 2016). Lymph node samples came from the axillary draining lymph nodes of breast cancer patients. Libraries came from multiplex PCR. Sequencer: Illumina HiSeq 2000. The public sequencing data were trimmed at Q25 with fastp and processed into clonotypes with MiXCR by TCRdb, which kept only in-frame beta chains. Every CDR3 protein is listed once, alongside the most common genes and DNA of its rows. Present in this sample are 100,000 to 150,000 distinct CDR3 sequences, 20% of which were seen just once. The ten most abundant clones make up over 3% of the sample. The sequencing sample was made of axillary lymph node tissue. These receptors were collected from a female donor with breast cancer. Some clones in this sample may be carry-over from other donors' samples.

This clonotype has at least ten counts. This rearrangement joins TRBV11-2 to TRBJ2-7; D possibly corresponds to TRBD2 (5 bases). The CDR3 spans 13 residues. V dropped 3 bases and J dropped 6 bases, with 12 bases sitting between them. CDR1 is SGHAT, CDR2 FQNNGV, per germline. Written as DNA, the CDR3 is TGTGCCAGCAGCTTGCAAAGCGGAACCGAGCAGTACTTC. Residues: CASSLQSGTEQYF.

This chain joins TRBV7-9 and TRBJ2-7; TRBD2 aligns across 9 bases. J was trimmed by 6 bases and V by 6 bases; bases with no gene match: 6. Per germline, CDR1 SEHNR and CDR2 FQNEAQ (reference sequence). There are 13 residues in the CDR3. The CDR3 DNA reads TGTGCCAGCAGTCCCCCGACTAGCGGCGAGCAGTACTTC. It translates to CASSPPTSGEQYF. The variable domain in full, completed from reference TRBV7-9 and TRBJ2-7, reads DTGVSQNPRHKITKRGQNVTFRCDPISEHNRLYWYRQTLGQGPEFLTYFQNEAQLEKSRLLSDRFSAERPKGSFSTLEIQRTEQGDSAMYLCASSPPTSGEQYFGPGTRLTVT.

This clonotype has a count of ten or more. The genes are TRBV20-1 and TRBJ1-4, with TRBD1 as a possible D gene (5 bases). Trimming pared 1 base from V and 3 bases from J, leaving 12 bases between. The length of the CDR3 is 15 residues. CDR1 is DFQATT and CDR2 is SNEGSKA in the germline V gene (reference sequence). The CDR3, as DNA: TGCAGTGCTAGAGTCTTGCCAGGGCCTAATGAAAAACTGTTTTTT. This encodes CSARVLPGPNEKLFF.